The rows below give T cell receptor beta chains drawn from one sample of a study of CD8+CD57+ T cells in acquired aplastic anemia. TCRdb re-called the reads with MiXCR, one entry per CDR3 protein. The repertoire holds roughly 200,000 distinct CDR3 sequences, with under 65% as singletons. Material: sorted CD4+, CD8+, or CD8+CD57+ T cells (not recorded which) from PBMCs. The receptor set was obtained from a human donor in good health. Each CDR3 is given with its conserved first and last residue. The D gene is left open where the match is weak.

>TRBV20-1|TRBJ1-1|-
CSTPGDTEAFF
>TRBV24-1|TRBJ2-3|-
CATSQVQGGQTQYF
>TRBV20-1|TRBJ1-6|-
CSAAWGTALHF
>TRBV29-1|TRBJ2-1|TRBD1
CSVRDSGYYNEQFF
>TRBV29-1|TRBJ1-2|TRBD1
CSVVLQGALGYTF
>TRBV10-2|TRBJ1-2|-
CASRTVISGYTF
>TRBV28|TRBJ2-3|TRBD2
CASSLSSGRWDTQYF
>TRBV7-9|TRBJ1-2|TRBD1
CASSLPRTGAAGGYGYTF
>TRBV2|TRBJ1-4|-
CATGTGNEKLFF
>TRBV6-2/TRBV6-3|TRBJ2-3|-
CASSYSRLPSTDTQYF
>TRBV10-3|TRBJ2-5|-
CAISDPDLVVSKETQYF